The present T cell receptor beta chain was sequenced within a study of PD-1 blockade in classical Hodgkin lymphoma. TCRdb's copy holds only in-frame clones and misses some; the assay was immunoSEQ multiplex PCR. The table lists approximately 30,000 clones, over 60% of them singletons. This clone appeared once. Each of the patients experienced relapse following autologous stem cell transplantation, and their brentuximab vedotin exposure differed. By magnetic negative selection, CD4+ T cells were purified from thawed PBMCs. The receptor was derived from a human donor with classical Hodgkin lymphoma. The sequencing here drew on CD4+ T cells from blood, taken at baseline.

The CDR3, as DNA: TGTGCCAGTAGTAGGACTAGCGGGGGGACCGACAATGAGCAGTTCTTC. Translation gives CASSRTSGGTDNEQFF. The rearrangement joins TRBV19 to TRBJ2-1, with TRBD2 identical over 14 bases. The CDR3 extends over 16 amino acids. The germline CDR1 and CDR2 sequences are LNHDA and SQIVND (reference sequence). The V and J ends lost 4 bases and 5 bases, in that order; junction bases with no gene match: 4. The whole variable domain, filled in from reference TRBV19 and TRBJ2-1, reads DGGITQSPKYLFRKEGQNVTLSCEQNLNHDAMYWYRQDPGQGLRLIYYSQIVNDFQKGDIAEGYSVSREKKESFPLTVTSAQKNPTAFYLCASSRTSGGTDNEQFFGPGTRLTVL.